The present TCR beta chain was sequenced within a study of T and B cells in COVID-19 patients. This clonotype was seen a handful of times. Multiplex PCR with BIOMED2 TRB-A/B primer pools amplified TRB rearrangements. TCRdb ran MiXCR on the multiplex PCR reads and lists one entry per CDR3 protein. The sample lists about 5,200 distinct CDR3 sequences; about 20% were seen once. CDR1 MNHNS and CDR2 SASEGT come from the germline V gene. The CDR3 sequence is 15 residues long. V lost 5 bases and J lost 2; bases outside the gene matches: 8. Blood genomic DNA input for TRB amplification was about 250-550 ng. V is TRBV6-1 and J is TRBJ1-2, with 7 nucleotides matching TRBD1. The receptor was derived from a human donor who had recovered from COVID-19. Sequences were obtained from blood. The CDR3: CASSQGGQRNYGYTF. The CDR3 bases are TGTGCCAGCAGTCAGGGGGGACAGAGGAACTATGGCTACACCTTC.